This is a list of T cell receptor beta chains from one sample in a study of PD-1 blockade in classical Hodgkin lymphoma. Here immunoSEQ multiplex PCR was the method, and the copy in TCRdb shows in-frame clones only, minus some. The repertoire consists of 25,000 to 35,000 clones, with roughly three quarters occurring once and the leading ten covering over 25%. The material sequenced was peripheral blood mononuclear cells (PBMCs), taken before the second cycle of nivolumab. These receptors all stem from a human donor with classical Hodgkin lymphoma. Both conserved end residues are part of each CDR3. Fields, in order: V gene, D gene, clone size, J gene, CDR3 DNA, CDR3 protein. The D gene is left open where the match is weak. The size entry is marked missing in some rows and otherwise reads once, few, many or a size class.

>TRBV28|TRBD1|.|TRBJ1-2
TGTGCCAGCAGAAGGGGGCCCTATGGCTACACCTTC
CASRRGPYGYTF
>TRBV28|.|.|TRBJ1-4
TGTGCCAGCAGTCCGGGGAACCGTAATGAAAAACTGTTTTTT
CASSPGNRNEKLFF
>TRBV7-2|.|.|TRBJ1-6
TGTGCCAGCAGCACCGAGGGGGGGTTTGCTAATTCACCCCTCCACTTT
CASSTEGGFANSPLHF
>TRBV30|.|once|TRBJ2-4
TGTGCCTGGAGTCTAGGTGGGAACAAAAACATTCAGTACTTC
CAWSLGGNKNIQYF
>TRBV16|.|few|TRBJ1-2
TGTGCCAGCAGCCAGGAGTCGGGAGGCTACACCTTC
CASSQESGGYTF
>TRBV4-2|.|medium-sized|TRBJ1-4
TGTGCCAGCAGCCAACTGGGGGAAAAACTGTTTTTT
CASSQLGEKLFF
>TRBV6-6|TRBD2|once|TRBJ2-3
TGTGCCAGCAGTCGTGGGGTAGCGGGACCCACAGATACGCAGTATTTT
CASSRGVAGPTDTQYF
>TRBV14|TRBD2|.|TRBJ2-1
TGTGCCAGCAGCCAAGGGACTAGAAATGAGCAGTTCTTC
CASSQGTRNEQFF
>TRBV10-3|TRBD1|.|TRBJ1-1
TGTGCCATCAGACCCAGTAGACAGGGCTGGAACACTGAAGCTTTCTTT
CAIRPSRQGWNTEAFF
>TRBV18|.|large|TRBJ1-2
TGTGCCAGCTCACCACCAGGAGGGTCTCGCTATGGCTACACCTTC
CASSPPGGSRYGYTF
>TRBV28|.|.|TRBJ1-6
TGTGCCAGCAGGAAACAACCGGCGGGAGGAAACAATTCACCCCTCCACTTT
CASRKQPAGGNNSPLHF
>TRBV6-5|.|.|TRBJ2-3
TGTGCCAGCAGTCGACTCGCGAGTTCAGATACGCAGTATTTT
CASSRLASSDTQYF
>TRBV7-3|.|.|TRBJ2-5
TGTGCCAGCAGCCTGTTGGGGGGGCTTGCGTCAGAGACCCAGTACTTC
CASSLLGGLASETQYF
>TRBV28|TRBD1|.|TRBJ1-4
TGTGCCACCAGGGGGCAGGGTCGGACTAATGAAAAACTGTTTTTT
CATRGQGRTNEKLFF
>TRBV5-1|.|.|TRBJ2-1
TGCGCCAGCAGCTTAGGACAGCCCCTAATCAATGAGCAGTTCTTC
CASSLGQPLINEQFF
>TRBV4-1|TRBD2|.|TRBJ2-3
TGCGCCAGCAGCCTTAAGCCGTCTAGCGGTGGTGCAGATACGCAGTATTTT
CASSLKPSSGGADTQYF
>TRBV6-4|.|.|TRBJ2-6
TGTGCCACACGACAAAGTCGGGCCAACGTCCTGACTTTC
CATRQSRANVLTF
>TRBV30|TRBD2|.|TRBJ2-4
TGTGCCTGGAGTATCCGGGGGGCTAGCGGGACCAAAAACATTCAGTACTTC
CAWSIRGASGTKNIQYF
>TRBV5-6|TRBD2|.|TRBJ2-1
TGTGCCAGCAGCTTGATAGCGGGACCTAACAATGAGCAGTTCTTC
CASSLIAGPNNEQFF
>TRBV28|.|.|TRBJ2-7
TGTGCCAGCAGTTTGGGGTTTTACGAGCAGTACTTC
CASSLGFYEQYF
>TRBV28|.|.|TRBJ2-3
TGTGCCAGCAGTACCACACTATACACAGATACGCAGTATTTT
CASSTTLYTDTQYF
>TRBV28|TRBD1|few|TRBJ1-2
TGTGCCAGCAGTTTCGGCGCAGGGGGCAGGGGCTACACCTTC
CASSFGAGGRGYTF
>TRBV4-2|.|.|TRBJ2-1
TGTGCCAGCAGCCAGGATACCAACAATGAGCAGTTCTTC
CASSQDTNNEQFF
>TRBV28|.|.|TRBJ1-5
TGTGCCAGCAGCCCCGGCAGGGTGAGCAATCAGCCCCAGCATTTT
CASSPGRVSNQPQHF
>TRBV4-1|.|.|TRBJ2-5
TGCGCCAGCAGCCAAGATTGGGGTGGCCTTCAAGAGACCCAGTACTTC
CASSQDWGGLQETQYF
>TRBV19|TRBD1|once|TRBJ2-2
TGTGCCAGTAGGGGGACAGGGGGCACCGGGGAGCTGTTTTTT
CASRGTGGTGELFF
>TRBV2|.|.|TRBJ1-2
TGTGCCAGCAGTGAAGATGGCTACACCTTC
CASSEDGYTF
>TRBV7-7|TRBD2|few|TRBJ2-1
TGTGCTAGCAGCTTATCTGGTAGCGGGGGCATATACAATGAGCAGTTCTTC
CASSLSGSGGIYNEQFF
>TRBV27|.|.|TRBJ2-1
TGTGCCAGCGTCCCGGGACTGGTCGAGGGATCTTACAATGAGCAGTTCTTC
CASVPGLVEGSYNEQFF
>TRBV28|TRBD1|.|TRBJ1-5
TGTGCCAGCAGTTTAACCGGGACAGGGGGCAGGAGTCAGCCCCAGCATTTT
CASSLTGTGGRSQPQHF
>TRBV5-4|TRBD1|.|TRBJ2-1
TGTGCCAGCAGCGGCCGGACAGGGGTGTCCTACAATGAGCAGTTCTTC
CASSGRTGVSYNEQFF
>TRBV29-1|.|.|TRBJ1-4
TGCAGCGTTGTCATCCCTAGGAATGAAAAACTGTTTTTT
CSVVIPRNEKLFF
>TRBV28|.|few|TRBJ1-6
TGTGCCAGCAGACGGGGGACGGGTGGATCACCCCTCCACTTT
CASRRGTGGSPLHF
>TRBV9|.|.|TRBJ2-2
TGTGCCAGCAGCGTAGGCAGGGGTAGCACCGGGGAGCTGTTTTTT
CASSVGRGSTGELFF
>TRBV2|.|.|TRBJ2-7
TGTGCCAGCAGTGAACGGGCTAGCTCCTACGAGCAGTACTTC
CASSERASSYEQYF
>TRBV5-1|.|.|TRBJ2-1
TGCGCCAGCAGCTACTCTGCGGGGAGCTCCTACAATGAGCAGTTCTTC
CASSYSAGSSYNEQFF
>TRBV4-3|TRBD1|.|TRBJ2-2
TGCGCCAGCAGCCAAGATGCGACAGGGGTCACCGGGGAGCTGTTTTTT
CASSQDATGVTGELFF
>TRBV6-5|.|few|TRBJ2-7
TGTGCCAGCAGTTACCAGGACGGCGGCTACGAGCAGTACTTC
CASSYQDGGYEQYF
>TRBV7-9|TRBD2|few|TRBJ2-5
TGTGCCAGCAGCTTAGAGAGCGGGAGGTACCAAGAGACCCAGTACTTC
CASSLESGRYQETQYF
>TRBV7-8|.|.|TRBJ1-4
TGTGCCAGCAGCCGGACAGAAGATAATGAAAAACTGTTTTTT
CASSRTEDNEKLFF
>TRBV5-1|.|.|TRBJ2-7
TGCGCCAGCAGCAAGGGGGGGACCTCCCGATCCAGCGAGCAGTACTTC
CASSKGGTSRSSEQYF
>TRBV19|TRBD1|.|TRBJ1-5
TGTGCCAGTAGTATATTAACAGGGGCAAGGCATTTT
CASSILTGARHF
>TRBV9|.|.|TRBJ1-3
TGTGCCAGCAGTCTCTCAGCTTCTGGAAACACCATATATTTT
CASSLSASGNTIYF